This T cell receptor beta chain was sequenced for a study of cytomegalovirus exposure and HLA in healthy donors. Overall study findings and caveats: For most TCR beta V segments, an earlier analysis put the productive rate at about 90% or about 30% of the time. Three chains linked to CMV were shown in vitro to be specific for CMV antigens. The authors enumerated 164 TCR beta chains as linked to cytomegalovirus. Upon later analysis, TCR association rates were observed to vary by HLA locus, being highest for DRB1 and lowest for HLA-C.

The PCR made use of 60 Vbeta and 13 Jbeta primers. Data came from immunoSEQ multiplex PCR; TCRdb stores just in-frame clones and leaves some out. The data hold some 160,000 clones, with 76% observed a single time. Turning to this clone: Its antigen is unidentified.

CDR1 is MGHRA, CDR2 YSYEKL, per germline. V dropped 4 bases and J dropped 6; count of bases not matched to a gene: 5. This CDR3 has 14 amino acids. This chain uses TRBV4-1 with TRBJ2-2, with 7 positions matching TRBD2. The clonotype was recovered from a woman in her 40s in good health and CMV-seronegative. The sequenced material came from PBMCs. CDR3 loop: CASSPLLASGELFF. CDR3 nucleotides: TGCGCCAGCAGCCCCTTACTAGCGTCCGGGGAGCTGTTTTTT.